The clone carrying this T cell receptor (beta chain) was detected a few times. Its target is not known. This sample was taken from a study of cytomegalovirus exposure and HLA in healthy donors. Study-level information: In terms of ancestry, the Caucasian-associated cluster contained more than 65% of the roughly 400 genotyped donors.

The germline V gene encodes CDR1 MNHEY and CDR2 SMNVEV (reference sequence). This CDR3 contains 16 residues. V shed 4 bases and J 1 base; nucleotides not matched to a gene: 10. Study-level points and caveats: V- and J-gene trimming of TCR beta was linked (in a later analysis) to a missense DCLRE1C variant. Owing to their indistinguishability, certain V segments, notably TRBV6-2 and TRBV6-3, were excluded.

The PCR used 60 Vbeta and 13 Jbeta primers. The assay was immunoSEQ multiplex PCR, and TCRdb's table has in-frame clones only and misses some. The sample consists of 110,000 to 150,000 clones, around 10% of them appearing once. The chain uses TRBV27 and TRBJ2-7; 7 positions agree with TRBD1. Sequencing used PBMCs. This receptor was obtained from a man over 45 in good health and CMV-seronegative. CDR3 region: CASSSNLRDSSYEQYF. CDR3 nucleotides: TGTGCCAGCAGTTCAAACCTCCGGGACAGTTCCTACGAGCAGTACTTC.